The clone carrying this TCR beta chain was recorded at least ten times. Germline CDR1 SGHDT, CDR2 YYEEEE. The CDR3 loop spans 13 amino acids. Trimming stripped 2 bases from V and 1 base from J, with 6 bases between. This sample is part of a study of neurological immune-mediated disorders. MiXCR, applied by TCRdb to the 5' RACE reads, yields one record per CDR3 protein. The table shows about 28,000 distinct CDR3 sequences, with more than 10% occurring only once. The sequence was obtained from a man aged 60 to 75 in good health. Sequencing was done on a sample of PBMCs. The rearrangement links TRBV5-6 to TRBJ1-1; D is possibly TRBD1 (5 bases). CDR3 loop: CASSFRGNTEAFF. The CDR3 nucleotides are TGTGCCAGCAGCTTTAGGGGGAACACTGAAGCTTTCTTT.